This T cell receptor (beta chain) stems from a study of blood T cell repertoires in COVID-19 (TCRdb year 2020). Turning to the overall study: Samples from collaborators originated in the United States, Italy and Spain and spanned both the acute and convalescent phases of COVID-19. Where HLA class I and class II types were available, the types were taken from metadata supplied by the sample provider, not from assay-based typing. Samples were obtained from the ongoing ImmuneRACE study (first 160 participants) and from some 1,300 subjects provided by 6 global collaborators. The sample metadata nearly always contained a de-identified subject ID, COVID-19 status, age in years and sex. Subjects who had been exposed to COVID-19, were actively infected with it, or had recovered from it provided the deeply sampled blood TCRbeta repertoires that made up the dataset. A freely available public database, intended as a resource for researchers studying the immune response to SARS-CoV-2, is where the repertoires were released. The material from the prospective study consisted of cDNA or gDNA derived from T cells, B-cell-depleted T cells, or PBMCs. Broader findings and caveats from the paper: How much clinical and demographic metadata was included differed by source and by participant, and the metadata was provided uncurated.

Details on this clone: Its antigen remains unidentified. Base-call qualities are not available, and no considerably larger clone is one nucleotide away. The same CDR3 is also encoded by other DNA sequences in this sample.

Another Seattle source contributed samples from volunteer blood donors who had recovered from COVID-19. Each collaborating institution followed its own protocols to collect whole blood in K2EDTA tubes. Collaborator samples were shipped for TCRbeta analysis as frozen whole blood, isolated PBMCs, or DNA extracted from either sample type. TCRbeta CDR3 regions were amplified from genomic DNA using the immunoSEQ Assay, a bias-controlled multiplex PCR. In the paper's pipeline: The number of nucleated cells in each sample was estimated from the amplification of reference gene primers within the assay. To quantify the absolute abundance of each unique TCRbeta CDR3 rearrangement, sequence reads were collapsed and filtered. For each sample, productive Simpson clonality was calculated as the square root of Simpson's diversity index over productive rearrangements. The table comes from immuneACCESS by way of TCRdb, which keeps in-frame sequences with V and J called. Part of the clones is missing from these tables; in studies checked, under half for an unresolved V gene and the rest for unknown reasons. Clonal size and the V and J genes are those of that table, whereas D and trimming came from the DNA. A total of roughly 220,000 clones appear in this sample, roughly 80% of them only once. The ten largest clonotypes hold roughly 5% of the sample.

This TCR derives from a woman between 55 and 75 years old who had recovered from COVID-19. The sample taken for sequencing was peripheral blood.

The bases read TGCAGCGTTGTGGGTGGGCCCTACGAGCAGTACTTC. It codes for CSVVGGPYEQYF. Rearrangement joined TRBV29-1 to TRBJ2-7; the D gene identity is not certain. CDR1 and CDR2 are read off the germline V gene as SQVTM and ANQGSEA. From its cysteine to its phenylalanine, the CDR3 spans 12 amino acids. CDR3 DNA only is kept here, 36 bases in frame from base 1. The junction shows trimming of 4 bases on V and 2 bases on J, plus 9 bases between the germline ends.